Each of the 4 T cell receptor beta chains below was sequenced from the same sample in a study of lymphopenia after photon versus proton radiotherapy. TCRdb's table, derived via immunoSEQ multiplex PCR, lists solely in-frame clones and lacks some. The sample lists some 25,000 clones; about 92% were seen once. The sample consisted of peripheral blood, taken from a patient treated with photon-based radiotherapy. The receptors originated from a woman aged 50 to 60 with cholangiocarcinoma.

This chain uses TRBV7-9 with TRBJ2-1; D ambiguous. Germline CDR1 reads SEHNR; CDR2 reads FQNEAQ (reference sequence). The CDR3 is 15 residues long. The V gene lost 5 bases and the J gene lost 0 bases, with 11 bases spanning the gap. CDR3 sequence reads: CASSAILNSYNEQFF. As DNA, the CDR3 is TGTGCCAGCAGCGCCATACTGAACTCCTACAATGAGCAGTTCTTC.

The chain carries TRBV2 and TRBJ1-1; a weak D match, TRBD1 (5 bases). The length of the CDR3 is 12 residues. Germline V gives CDR1 SNHLY, CDR2 FYNNEI. V gave up 11 bases and J gave up 0 bases, with 10 bases separating them. Here the CDR3 DNA reads TGTGCCGCTGGGACTGTGAACACTGAAGCTTTCTTT. This gives the protein CAAGTVNTEAFF.

The chain recombines TRBV9 with TRBJ1-3; D not resolved. Germline V gene sequence: CDR1 SGDLS, CDR2 YYNGEE. The V end was cut by 4 bases, the J end by 4 bases, with 9 bases between. There are 13 residues in the CDR3. CDR3 amino acids: CASSQNQGNTIYF. CDR3 coding DNA: TGTGCCAGCAGCCAGAATCAGGGAAACACCATATATTTT.

The V gene is TRBV19, the J gene TRBJ1-1, with D possibly being TRBD1 (5 bases). The germline CDR1 and CDR2 sequences are LNHDA and SQIVND (reference sequence). The CDR3 has 15 residues. V lost 10 bases to trimming and J lost 0 bases, with 18 bases between them. CDR3 residues: CAITRDPLMNTEAFF. In nucleotides, the CDR3 is TGTGCCATTACGCGGGACCCACTCATGAACACTGAAGCTTTCTTT. The full variable domain, completed using reference TRBV19 and TRBJ1-1, is DGGITQSPKYLFRKEGQNVTLSCEQNLNHDAMYWYRQDPGQGLRLIYYSQIVNDFQKGDIAEGYSVSREKKESFPLTVTSAQKNPTAFYLCAITRDPLMNTEAFFGQGTRLTVV.